The rows below give T cell receptor beta chains drawn from one sample of a study of cytomegalovirus exposure and HLA in healthy donors. The protocol was immunoSEQ multiplex PCR, while the TCRdb copy is restricted to in-frame clones and leaves out a portion. The sample shows some 130,000 clones, around three quarters of them seen only once. The sequenced sample consisted of PBMCs. The source of these receptors is a man aged 40-49 years in good health and CMV-seronegative. Both conserved end residues are part of each CDR3. Fields, in order: D gene, clone size, J gene, V gene, CDR3 DNA, CDR3 protein. A D gene is named only where the DNA matches it firmly. The size entry is marked missing in some rows and otherwise reads once, few, many or a size class.

d_gene: TRBD1
abundance: .
j_gene: TRBJ2-6
v_gene: TRBV7-7
CDR3nt: TGTGCCAGCAGCTTAGCCGGGACAGGCTCTGGGGCCAACGTCCTGACTTTC
CDR3aa: CASSLAGTGSGANVLTF

d_gene: .
abundance: .
j_gene: TRBJ2-7
v_gene: TRBV7-9
CDR3nt: TGTGCCAGCAGCTCGTCCTGGGTACAGGGCGAGCAGTACTTC
CDR3aa: CASSSSWVQGEQYF

d_gene: .
abundance: few
j_gene: TRBJ2-6
v_gene: TRBV5-1
CDR3nt: TGCGCCAGCAGCTTGAGGGGCCCTGGGGCCAACGTCCTGACTTTC
CDR3aa: CASSLRGPGANVLTF

d_gene: .
abundance: .
j_gene: TRBJ1-4
v_gene: TRBV7-9
CDR3nt: TGTGCCAGCAGCTTAGGAGACCGAGGCACTAATGAAAAACTGTTTTTT
CDR3aa: CASSLGDRGTNEKLFF

d_gene: TRBD2
abundance: .
j_gene: TRBJ2-7
v_gene: TRBV18
CDR3nt: TGTGCCAGCTCAGTAGCGGGGGGTGCCTACGAGCAGTACTTC
CDR3aa: CASSVAGGAYEQYF

d_gene: .
abundance: few
j_gene: TRBJ2-3
v_gene: TRBV5-1
CDR3nt: TGCGCCAGCAGCTTGTCCGTCGGTAGCACAGATACGCAGTATTTT
CDR3aa: CASSLSVGSTDTQYF

d_gene: TRBD1
abundance: .
j_gene: TRBJ1-3
v_gene: TRBV4-3
CDR3nt: TGCGCCAGCAGCCCGACAGGGGGAAGTGGAAACACCATATATTTT
CDR3aa: CASSPTGGSGNTIYF

d_gene: TRBD2
abundance: .
j_gene: TRBJ2-7
v_gene: TRBV7-2
CDR3nt: TGTGCCAGCAGCCCGGCCTCCGCGGGGCGGGGGGAGCAGTACTTC
CDR3aa: CASSPASAGRGEQYF

d_gene: .
abundance: few
j_gene: TRBJ2-3
v_gene: TRBV6-6
CDR3nt: TGTGCCAGCAGCCTCCCGTCGAGCACAGATACGCAGTATTTT
CDR3aa: CASSLPSSTDTQYF

d_gene: TRBD1
abundance: .
j_gene: TRBJ1-6
v_gene: TRBV2
CDR3nt: TGTGCCAGAACCGAAGGGACAGATTCACCCCTCCACTTT
CDR3aa: CARTEGTDSPLHF